This TCR beta chain is from a study of blood T cell repertoires in COVID-19. Study overall: The origin of the acute and convalescent COVID-19 samples was the United States, Italy and Spain. PBMCs, B-cell-depleted T cells, or T cells provided the cDNA or gDNA that made up the material.

Original analysis: Amplified reference gene primers provided the basis for estimating nucleated cell counts. Assay: immunoSEQ multiplex PCR; the TCRdb copy retains only in-frame clones and omits some. V and J calls and clone size come straight from that table; D and trimming were deduced from the DNA. The table has some 200,000 clones, around 84% seen once. CDR3 length: 16 residues. The germline CDR1 and CDR2 sequences are LNHDA and SQIVND (reference sequence). The J segment lost 4 bases and the V segment lost 6 bases, leaving 10 bases of the junction unmatched. The receptor comes from a woman of 80 years or more with active or convalescent COVID-19. The chain has TRBV19 and TRBJ2-2, with 8 bases identical to TRBD2. The sequenced sample consisted of peripheral blood. The CDR3 sequence: CASRDPAGAITGELFF. In DNA, the CDR3 is TGTGCCAGTAGGGACCCAGCGGGGGCAATCACCGGGGAGCTGTTTTTT. Full variable domain (rest looked up from reference TRBV19 and TRBJ2-2): DGGITQSPKYLFRKEGQNVTLSCEQNLNHDAMYWYRQDPGQGLRLIYYSQIVNDFQKGDIAEGYSVSREKKESFPLTVTSAQKNPTAFYLCASRDPAGAITGELFFGEGSRLTVL.